Listed here are 4 T cell receptor beta chains from one sample, sequenced in a study of T cells in Graves' hyperthyroidism and ophthalmopathy. The CDR3 regions of TCR beta were amplified from RNA transcripts. The HTBI primer set served for first-round RT-PCR of the TCR CDR3. Each CDR3 protein is one row after TCRdb ran MiXCR on the multiplex PCR reads. Of 360,000 or so distinct CDR3 sequences in the sample, about 16% are singletons; the top ten hold 15% to 20%. The sample consisted of blood. The source of these receptors is a woman aged 60 to 75 with Graves' ophthalmopathy.

With respect to this clonotype: This could be a read error, since a much larger clone is one nucleotide away. V and J are TRBV5-6 and TRBJ2-7; D ambiguous. The germline V and J ends were trimmed by 1 base and 13 bases, with 12 bases remaining between them. CDR1 is SGHDT, CDR2 YYEEEE, per germline. The CDR3 contains 11 residues. Here the CDR3 reads CASSLWHVHYF. Written as DNA, the CDR3 is TGTGCCAGCAGCTTGTGGCATGTGCATTACTTC.

For this clonotype: A junction boundary mismatches the germline segment, possibly from a read error. J is TRBJ2-6 and V is TRBV27; possibly TRBD1 for D (5 bases). Looked up from germline, CDR1 is MNHEY and CDR2 is SMNVEV (reference sequence). This CDR3 region has 18 residues. CDR3 coding DNA: TGTGCCAGCAGTTTATATAGGACAAGGAGCTCTGGGGCCAACGTCCCGACTTTC. This gives the protein CASSLYRTRSSGANVPTF.

This clonotype was observed many times. Its ends do not fully match the called genes, so a read error is possible. The chain employs TRBV18 and TRBJ2-5, with 9 bases lining up with TRBD2. The CDR3 totals 14 residues. The V gene's germline CDR1 is KGHSH and CDR2 LQKENI. CDR3 sequence: CASSPAGGQETQYF. DNA for the CDR3: TGCGCCAGCAGCCCAGCGGGAGGCCAAGAGACCCAGTACTTC.

There are many counts of this clonotype. The genes are TRBV7-2 and TRBJ2-5; D is tentatively TRBD1 or TRBD2 (7 bases each). CDR1 SGHTA and CDR2 FQGNSA come from the germline V gene. The V and J ends lost 3 bases and 0 bases respectively, with 20 bases between them. The CDR3 is 18 residues long. For the CDR3, the DNA is TGTGCCAGCAGCTTGGATAGAGGGGGCGGGGGCTACCAAGAGACCCAGTACTTC. This codes for CASSLDRGGGGYQETQYF.